The clone carrying this T cell receptor beta chain has more than one count but fewer than ten. The target antigen is unknown. This may arise from a read error, as a much more abundant clone is one base away. The source of the sample is a study of molecular identifiers for immune sequencing clone quantification. Study results and limitations: Under 1% of molecules in naive cells, but over 98% of effector molecules, belonged to clones above 20 RNA copies.

The CDR3 contains 15 residues. Germline V CDR1 and CDR2: LGHNA, YSLEER. V dropped 0 bases and J dropped 9 bases, with 15 bases sitting between them. Via MiXCR, TCRdb re-called the PCR reads, giving one row per CDR3 protein. In the table there are 490,000 or so distinct CDR3 sequences, about 21% of which are singletons. The clonotype was recovered from a human donor in good health. Some libraries in this study had Jurkat cell RNA spiked in. Material for sequencing was naive CD8+ T cells from blood, with Jurkat cell RNA spiked in. Subset defined: FACS-sorted CD8+CD4-CCR7+CD45RA+ naive T cells. V gene TRBV4-3 combines with J gene TRBJ1-5, with D perhaps matching TRBD1 (5 bases). In nucleotides, the CDR3 is TGCGCCAGCAGCCAAGATTGGGCAGGGTATCGGCCCCAGCATTTT. Amino acids: CASSQDWAGYRPQHF.